The rows below give T cell receptor beta chains drawn from one sample of a study of Graves' ophthalmopathy and Graves' hyperthyroidism. TCRdb redid the calling of the multiplex PCR reads with MiXCR, one entry per CDR3 protein. The profile shows 360,000 or so distinct CDR3 sequences, approximately 16% of them singletons. The material sequenced was peripheral blood. The receptors here all came from a woman under 30 with Graves' ophthalmopathy. Both conserved end residues are part of each CDR3. Fields, in order: clone size, V gene, J gene, D gene, CDR3 length, CDR3 DNA, CDR3 protein. A D gene is named only where the DNA matches it firmly. Part of the rows lack a size; the others show once, few, many or a class for expanded clones.

clone_size: many
v_call: TRBV11-2
j_call: TRBJ1-6
d_call: -
cdr3_length: 13
cdr3_nt: TGTGCCAGCAGCTTACTAAGGGCTTCACCCCTCCACTTT
cdr3_aa: CASSLLRASPLHF

clone_size: many
v_call: TRBV29-1
j_call: TRBJ2-7
d_call: TRBD2
cdr3_length: 15
cdr3_nt: TGCAGCGTTGAAATAGTAAACGGGAGGAGATACGAGCAGTACTTC
cdr3_aa: CSVEIVNGRRYEQYF

clone_size: -
v_call: TRBV20-1
j_call: TRBJ2-5
d_call: -
cdr3_length: 15
cdr3_nt: TGCAGTGCTAGTGGCCTCCCCTTTGCAATGGAGACCCAGTACTTC
cdr3_aa: CSASGLPFAMETQYF

clone_size: many
v_call: TRBV27
j_call: TRBJ1-1
d_call: -
cdr3_length: 12
cdr3_nt: TGTGCCAGCAGTCCAGGACGAGCTGAAGCTTTCTTT
cdr3_aa: CASSPGRAEAFF

clone_size: few
v_call: TRBV12-3/TRBV12-4
j_call: TRBJ2-7
d_call: -
cdr3_length: 13
cdr3_nt: TGTGCCAGCAGTTTAGCGGGATGCCGTGAGCAGTACTTC
cdr3_aa: CASSLAGCREQYF

clone_size: many
v_call: TRBV7-2
j_call: TRBJ2-7
d_call: -
cdr3_length: 13
cdr3_nt: TGTGCCAGCAGCTTCTCCCTGACTGTTGAGCAGTACTTC
cdr3_aa: CASSFSLTVEQYF

clone_size: many
v_call: TRBV9
j_call: TRBJ2-5
d_call: -
cdr3_length: 16
cdr3_nt: TGTGCCAGCAGCGTAGTCGGAGGGGGCCCTCCAGAGACCCAGTACTTC
cdr3_aa: CASSVVGGGPPETQYF

clone_size: many
v_call: TRBV27
j_call: TRBJ2-7
d_call: -
cdr3_length: 14
cdr3_nt: TGTGCCAGCAGACTCAGCGGAACCCCCTACGAGCAGTACTTC
cdr3_aa: CASRLSGTPYEQYF

clone_size: many
v_call: TRBV28
j_call: TRBJ2-4
d_call: TRBD1
cdr3_length: 14
cdr3_nt: TGTGCCAGCAGTCGGATAGGACAGGTGGACATTCAGTACTTC
cdr3_aa: CASSRIGQVDIQYF

clone_size: many
v_call: TRBV27
j_call: TRBJ1-5
d_call: -
cdr3_length: 16
cdr3_nt: TGTGCCAGCAGTTTACTCAGCCTTGCGGGCAATCAGCCCCAGCATTTT
cdr3_aa: CASSLLSLAGNQPQHF

clone_size: many
v_call: TRBV7-2
j_call: TRBJ2-5
d_call: TRBD2
cdr3_length: 16
cdr3_nt: TGTGCCAGCAGCTTAAAGCGGACTAGCGGGGGTGAGACCCAGTACTTC
cdr3_aa: CASSLKRTSGGETQYF

clone_size: few
v_call: TRBV28
j_call: TRBJ1-5
d_call: -
cdr3_length: 15
cdr3_nt: TGTGCCAGCAGTTTGGGTGAGCATAGCAATCAGCCCCAGCATTTT
cdr3_aa: CASSLGEHSNQPQHF

clone_size: many
v_call: TRBV6-2/TRBV6-3
j_call: TRBJ2-4
d_call: TRBD1
cdr3_length: 18
cdr3_nt: TGTGCCAGCAGTAAGAAGGACAGGGGAGAGATGTCCAAAAACATTCAGTACTTC
cdr3_aa: CASSKKDRGEMSKNIQYF

clone_size: many
v_call: TRBV30
j_call: TRBJ2-7
d_call: -
cdr3_length: 12
cdr3_nt: TGTGCCTGGATGAGATTCCCGGGGGAGCAGTACTTC
cdr3_aa: CAWMRFPGEQYF

clone_size: many
v_call: TRBV11-2
j_call: TRBJ2-1
d_call: TRBD1
cdr3_length: 15
cdr3_nt: TGTGCCAGCAGCTTCCCGGGACAGGGATACAATGAGCAGTTCTTC
cdr3_aa: CASSFPGQGYNEQFF

clone_size: many
v_call: TRBV6-1
j_call: TRBJ2-2
d_call: -
cdr3_length: 13
cdr3_nt: TGTGCCAGCAGTCGCCAGCACACCGGGGAGCTGTTTTTT
cdr3_aa: CASSRQHTGELFF

clone_size: -
v_call: TRBV18
j_call: TRBJ2-7
d_call: TRBD2
cdr3_length: 18
cdr3_nt: TGTGCCAGCTCACCTCCGGGACTAGCGGGAGGGCTGTTCTACGAGCAGTACTTC
cdr3_aa: CASSPPGLAGGLFYEQYF

clone_size: many
v_call: TRBV27
j_call: TRBJ1-2
d_call: TRBD1
cdr3_length: 14
cdr3_nt: TGTGCCACCCTGGAGCGGACAGGGATTGATGGCTACACCTTC
cdr3_aa: CATLERTGIDGYTF

clone_size: many
v_call: TRBV6-5
j_call: TRBJ1-6
d_call: -
cdr3_length: 14
cdr3_nt: TGTGCCAGCAGCCCCGGAGGGAGCAATTCACCCCTCCACTTT
cdr3_aa: CASSPGGSNSPLHF

clone_size: many
v_call: TRBV6-5
j_call: TRBJ2-7
d_call: -
cdr3_length: 14
cdr3_nt: TGTGCCAGCTCGGCTACCCAGAGCTCCTACGAGCAGTACTTC
cdr3_aa: CASSATQSSYEQYF

clone_size: -
v_call: TRBV6-2/TRBV6-3
j_call: TRBJ1-2
d_call: -
cdr3_length: 12
cdr3_nt: TGTGCCAGCAGTCCCCAAGGACAGCGCTACACCTTC
cdr3_aa: CASSPQGQRYTF

clone_size: many
v_call: TRBV28
j_call: TRBJ2-7
d_call: -
cdr3_length: 14
cdr3_nt: TGTGCCAGCAATGCGAACAGGTTCCCCTACGAGCAGTACTTC
cdr3_aa: CASNANRFPYEQYF

clone_size: many
v_call: TRBV27
j_call: TRBJ1-1
d_call: -
cdr3_length: 15
cdr3_nt: TGTGCCAGCAGTCCTGGGGGGTGGATGAACACTGAAGCTTTCTTT
cdr3_aa: CASSPGGWMNTEAFF

clone_size: many
v_call: TRBV6-1
j_call: TRBJ1-1
d_call: -
cdr3_length: 15
cdr3_nt: TGTGCCAGCAGGCCGTCTCGAGGTAGAGGAACTGAAGCTTTCTTT
cdr3_aa: CASRPSRGRGTEAFF

clone_size: many
v_call: TRBV28
j_call: TRBJ2-7
d_call: TRBD1
cdr3_length: 16
cdr3_nt: TGTGCCAGCAGTTGGGGACAGGGGACCGAGGCCTACGGGCAGTACTTC
cdr3_aa: CASSWGQGTEAYGQYF

clone_size: many
v_call: TRBV11-2
j_call: TRBJ1-2
d_call: -
cdr3_length: 15
cdr3_nt: TGTGCCAGCAGCCCGAAACAGGGTTTCAACTATGGCTACACCTTC
cdr3_aa: CASSPKQGFNYGYTF

clone_size: many
v_call: TRBV6-5
j_call: TRBJ1-2
d_call: -
cdr3_length: 17
cdr3_nt: TGTGCCAGCAGTTACGGAGACGGTGGAAGGACGGGCGTAGGCTACACCTTC
cdr3_aa: CASSYGDGGRTGVGYTF

clone_size: -
v_call: TRBV18
j_call: TRBJ1-1
d_call: -
cdr3_length: 12
cdr3_nt: TGTGCCAGCTCACTCCCAGGTTCTCTGGCTTTCTTT
cdr3_aa: CASSLPGSLAFF

clone_size: -
v_call: TRBV30
j_call: TRBJ1-2
d_call: TRBD1
cdr3_length: 16
cdr3_nt: TGTGCCTGGAGTGTACCGGCAGGGGGAAGATCCCGTGGCTACACCTTC
cdr3_aa: CAWSVPAGGRSRGYTF

clone_size: many
v_call: TRBV20-1
j_call: TRBJ2-2
d_call: -
cdr3_length: 13
cdr3_nt: TGCAGTGCTAGGGACGGGAGCGCCGGGGAGCTGTTTTTT
cdr3_aa: CSARDGSAGELFF

clone_size: many
v_call: TRBV6-1
j_call: TRBJ1-2
d_call: -
cdr3_length: 15
cdr3_nt: TGTGCCAGCAGTGAAGGGGAGGGAAGGATCTATGGCTACACCTTC
cdr3_aa: CASSEGEGRIYGYTF

clone_size: many
v_call: TRBV7-2
j_call: TRBJ2-5
d_call: -
cdr3_length: 13
cdr3_nt: TGTGCCAGCAGCCGGGCCCCACAAGAGACCCAGTACTTC
cdr3_aa: CASSRAPQETQYF

clone_size: many
v_call: TRBV28
j_call: TRBJ1-3
d_call: -
cdr3_length: 16
cdr3_nt: TGTGCCAGCAGCCCCCGGGGGGCGAGCTCTGGAAACACCATATATTTT
cdr3_aa: CASSPRGASSGNTIYF

clone_size: many
v_call: TRBV7-8
j_call: TRBJ2-5
d_call: -
cdr3_length: 15
cdr3_nt: TGTGCCAGCAGCTTAGGTTTTAGGGCACAAGAGACCCAGTACTTC
cdr3_aa: CASSLGFRAQETQYF

clone_size: many
v_call: TRBV30
j_call: TRBJ2-3
d_call: -
cdr3_length: 14
cdr3_nt: TGTGCCTGGAGTCCTCCATACCTCACAGATACGCAGTATTTT
cdr3_aa: CAWSPPYLTDTQYF

clone_size: -
v_call: TRBV18
j_call: TRBJ1-5
d_call: -
cdr3_length: 12
cdr3_nt: TGTGCCAGCTCACTACCGAATCAGCCCCGGCATTTT
cdr3_aa: CASSLPNQPRHF